This T cell receptor (beta chain) was found in a study of regulatory T cells in long-lasting Graves disease. Trimming took off 6 bases at V and 4 bases at J, with 9 bases between the two ends. This CDR3 has 12 amino acids. In building TCR beta libraries, iRepertoire HTBI primers were used together with Arm-PCR of CDR3 regions. TCRdb recomputed calls from the multiplex PCR reads with MiXCR, one row per CDR3 protein. This table has 700,000 or so distinct CDR3 sequences, 30% appearing once. The time point: persistent/refractory GD, antithyroid drugs over 5 years with positive TRAb. Researchers made the TCR library from RNA that was extracted from PBMCs. Only a few counts were recorded for this clonotype.

The gene calls are TRBV12-3 or TRBV12-4 and TRBJ1-2; D not certain. This clonotype was sampled from a female donor with Graves disease. This material consisted of peripheral blood mononuclear cells (PBMCs), taken when the disease was refractory, from a patient treated with antithyroid drugs. CDR3 residues: CASRLVPYGYTF. The CDR3 coding sequence is TGTGCCAGCAGACTCGTTCCCTATGGCTACACCTTC.